One TCR beta chain is described in this entry. Profiled with immunoSEQ multiplex PCR; TCRdb holds only in-frame clones, not every one. The sample yields 30,000 to 40,000 clones, over 70% seen once. The data belong to a study of STAT5B mutations in CD4+ large granular lymphocyte leukemia. CDR3 size: 19 residues. From germline, CDR1 is KGHSH and CDR2 LQKENI. V dropped 2 bases and J dropped 3 bases, with 20 bases sitting between them. The chain uses TRBV18 and TRBJ1-6; D is possibly TRBD1 (6 bases). This sequence originates from a human donor in good health. The sequenced material came from CD4+ T cells from blood buffy coats. This CDR3 reads CASSPRIAGGLGYNSPLHF. The CDR3 nucleotides read TGTGCCAGCTCACCAAGGATAGCCGGGGGGCTGGGCTATAATTCACCCCTCCACTTT.